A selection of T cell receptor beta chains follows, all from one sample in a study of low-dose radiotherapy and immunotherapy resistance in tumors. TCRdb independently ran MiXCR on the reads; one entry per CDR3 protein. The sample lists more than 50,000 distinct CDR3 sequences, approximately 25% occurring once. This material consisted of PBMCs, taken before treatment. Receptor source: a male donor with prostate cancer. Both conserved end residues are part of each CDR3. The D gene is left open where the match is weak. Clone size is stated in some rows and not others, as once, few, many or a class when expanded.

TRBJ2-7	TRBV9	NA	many	CASSVGAGEQYF	TGTGCCAGCAGCGTTGGGGCAGGCGAGCAGTACTTC
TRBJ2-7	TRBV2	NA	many	CASSGLWDFSYEQYF	TGTGCCAGCAGTGGACTCTGGGACTTTTCCTACGAGCAGTACTTC
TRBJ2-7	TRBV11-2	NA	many	CASRLTTVSYEQYF	TGTGCCAGCAGACTAACGACAGTTTCCTACGAGCAGTACTTC
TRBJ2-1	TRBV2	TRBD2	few	CASRGGGGAGQFF	TGTGCCAGCAGGGGAGGCGGGGGGGCCGGGCAGTTCTTC
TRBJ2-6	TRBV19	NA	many	CASGELKNPGANVLTF	TGTGCCAGTGGGGAGCTCAAGAACCCTGGGGCCAACGTCCTGACTTTC
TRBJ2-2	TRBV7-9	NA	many	CASNPVSGELFF	TGTGCCAGCAACCCCGTTAGTGGGGAGCTGTTTTTT
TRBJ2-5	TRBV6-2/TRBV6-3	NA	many	CASSEGGGAQTQYF	TGTGCCAGCAGTGAGGGAGGGGGGGCCCAGACCCAGTACTTC
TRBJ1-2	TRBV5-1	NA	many	CASSSAGLGGYTF	TGCGCCAGCAGCTCGGCAGGCCTCGGAGGCTACACCTTC
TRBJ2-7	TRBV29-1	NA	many	CSVEDLPGYEQYF	TGCAGCGTTGAAGATCTGCCTGGCTACGAGCAGTACTTC
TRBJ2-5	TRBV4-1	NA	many	CASSQPDRNQETQYF	TGCGCCAGCAGCCAACCTGACAGAAACCAAGAGACCCAGTACTTC
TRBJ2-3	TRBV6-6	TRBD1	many	CASSSTRDRGKTRRGPDTQYF	TGTGCCAGCAGCTCCACCCGGGACAGGGGAAAGACTAGGCGGGGGCCAGATACGCAGTATTTT
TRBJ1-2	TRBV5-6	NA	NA	CASSLVRADNYGYTF	TGTGCCAGCAGCTTGGTCCGAGCAGACAACTATGGCTACACCTTC
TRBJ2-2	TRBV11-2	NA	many	CASSLYNAGELFF	TGTGCCAGCAGCCTCTATAATGCCGGGGAGCTGTTTTTT
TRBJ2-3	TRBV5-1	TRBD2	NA	CASCDGGGTDTQYF	TGCGCCAGCTGTGACGGGGGAGGGACAGATACGCAGTATTTT
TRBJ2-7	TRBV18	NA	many	CASSPYPGQISSYEQYF	TGTGCCAGCTCACCCTACCCCGGACAGATTAGCTCCTACGAGCAGTACTTC
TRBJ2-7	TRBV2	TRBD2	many	CASSPGLAGFQYF	TGTGCCAGCAGCCCCGGACTAGCGGGGTTCCAGTACTTC
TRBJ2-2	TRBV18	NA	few	CASSPRQNTGELFF	TGTGCCAGCTCCCCCCGACAGAACACCGGGGAGCTGTTTTTT
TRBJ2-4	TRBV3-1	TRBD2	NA	CASSQDWGTRPNIQYF	TGTGCCAGCAGCCAAGATTGGGGGACTAGACCAAACATTCAGTACTTC
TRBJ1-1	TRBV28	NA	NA	CASTGVYVEAFF	TGTGCCAGCACCGGGGTTTACGTTGAAGCTTTCTTT
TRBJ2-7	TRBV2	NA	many	CASSPGDSSSYEQYF	TGTGCCAGCAGCCCAGGGGACTCCAGCTCCTACGAGCAGTACTTC
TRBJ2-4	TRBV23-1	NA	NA	CASPGRSSKNIQYF	TGCGCCAGCCCCGGGCGCAGTTCGAAAAACATTCAGTACTTC
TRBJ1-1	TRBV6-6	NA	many	CASSFTGVEAFF	TGTGCCAGCAGTTTCACAGGAGTTGAAGCTTTCTTT
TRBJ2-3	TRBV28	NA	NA	CASGDAFGDGTDTQYF	TGTGCCAGCGGCGATGCCTTCGGCGACGGCACAGATACGCAGTATTTT
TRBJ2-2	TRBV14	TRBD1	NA	CASSQVGTGNTGELFF	TGTGCCAGCAGCCAAGTCGGGACAGGGAACACCGGGGAGCTGTTTTTT
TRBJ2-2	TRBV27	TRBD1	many	CASSMTGGYYTGELFF	TGTGCCAGCAGTATGACAGGGGGCTACTATACCGGGGAGCTGTTTTTT
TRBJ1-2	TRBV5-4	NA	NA	CASSREGDGGPPYGYTF	TGTGCCAGCAGCCGAGAGGGCGACGGCGGACCTCCCTATGGCTACACCTTC
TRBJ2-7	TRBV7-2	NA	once	CASSFEWDRSEQYF	TGTGCCAGCAGCTTCGAGTGGGATAGGAGCGAGCAGTACTTC
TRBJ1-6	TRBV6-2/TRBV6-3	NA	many	CASSSRDYNSPLHF	TGTGCCAGCAGTTCCCGAGACTATAATTCACCCCTCCACTTT
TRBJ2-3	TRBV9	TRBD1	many	CASSAGQGADTQYF	TGTGCCAGCAGCGCGGGACAGGGGGCAGATACGCAGTATTTT
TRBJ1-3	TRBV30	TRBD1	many	CAYQPDRGGNTIYF	TGTGCCTATCAGCCGGACAGGGGAGGAAACACCATATATTTT
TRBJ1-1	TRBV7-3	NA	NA	CASSFQHMNTEAFF	TGTGCCAGCAGCTTTCAACACATGAACACTGAAGCTTTCTTT
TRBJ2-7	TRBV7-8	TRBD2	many	CASSSGRTAGGGEQYF	TGTGCCAGCAGCTCCGGGCGGACAGCGGGGGGCGGCGAGCAGTACTTC
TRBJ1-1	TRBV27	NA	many	CASSTGKNTEAFF	TGTGCCAGCAGTACAGGGAAGAACACTGAAGCTTTCTTT
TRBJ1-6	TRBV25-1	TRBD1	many	CASSEGRQGISPLHF	TGTGCCAGCAGTGAGGGGAGACAGGGTATTTCGCCCCTCCACTTT
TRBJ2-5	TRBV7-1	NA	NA	CASSPFSGVTQYF	TGTGCCAGCAGCCCATTTAGCGGAGTTACCCAGTACTTC
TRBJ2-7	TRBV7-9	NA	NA	CASSPRQSPSYEQYF	TGTGCCAGCAGCCCCAGACAGTCCCCCTCCTACGAGCAGTACTTC
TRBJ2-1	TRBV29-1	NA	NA	CSPRTGYNEQFF	TGCAGCCCTAGGACCGGCTACAATGAGCAGTTCTTC
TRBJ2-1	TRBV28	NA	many	CASSPSRQYNEQFF	TGTGCCAGCAGCCCTTCTCGACAGTACAATGAGCAGTTCTTC
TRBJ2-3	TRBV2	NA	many	CASMGPSTDTQYF	TGTGCCAGCATGGGTCCATCCACAGATACGCAGTATTTT
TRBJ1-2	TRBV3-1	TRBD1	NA	CASSQGSRQTGKGYTF	TGTGCCAGCAGCCAAGGGTCTCGACAGACAGGGAAAGGCTACACCTTC
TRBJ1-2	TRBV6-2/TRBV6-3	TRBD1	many	CASNPNRGEGGYTF	TGTGCCAGCAACCCTAACAGGGGCGAAGGGGGCTACACCTTC
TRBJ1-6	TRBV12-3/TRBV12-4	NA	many	CASTTGADNSPLHF	TGTGCCAGCACTACGGGAGCAGATAATTCACCCCTCCACTTT
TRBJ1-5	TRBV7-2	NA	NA	CASSFGKKYQPQHF	TGTGCCAGCAGCTTCGGGAAAAAGTATCAGCCCCAGCATTTT